This T cell receptor (beta chain) was profiled in a study of blood T cell repertoires in COVID-19 (TCRdb year 2020). Background for the entire study: Samples covering the acute and convalescent phases of COVID-19 were provided by collaborators in the United States, Italy and Spain. The material from the prospective study consisted of cDNA or gDNA derived from T cells, B-cell-depleted T cells, or PBMCs. Deeply sampled blood TCRbeta repertoires from subjects exposed to, actively infected with, or recovered from COVID-19 were included in the dataset. The repertoires were made available in a free public database intended to serve as a resource for research on the immune response to SARS-CoV-2. The samples were drawn from the first 160 participants of the ongoing ImmuneRACE study and from 1,254 subjects provided by 6 global collaborators. The sample metadata nearly always contained a de-identified subject ID, COVID-19 status, age in years and sex. HLA class I and class II types, where available, came from metadata supplied by the sample provider rather than from assay-based typing. The full study reports these points: Clinical and demographic metadata were provided uncurated, with the amount varying by source and participant.

Including cysteine and phenylalanine, the CDR3 has 15 amino acids. Just the 45-base CDR3 DNA is kept, in frame starting at base 1. After removal of 5 bases from V and 7 bases from J, the junction retains 13 bases not matched to a gene. CDR1 SGHTA and CDR2 FQGNSA are derived from the germline V gene. The immunoSEQ Assay, a bias-controlled multiplex PCR, was used to amplify TCRbeta CDR3 regions from genomic DNA. The original pipeline was this. Nucleated cell counts per sample were estimated from amplification of reference gene primers within the assay. Sequence reads were collapsed and filtered to measure the absolute abundance of every unique TCRbeta CDR3 rearrangement. Productive Simpson clonality was computed per sample as the square root of Simpson's diversity index over productive rearrangements. Held by TCRdb, this immuneACCESS table contains in-frame sequences only and omits some clones. Under half of the omission traces to an unresolved V gene where checked; the cause of the rest is unknown. D and trimming come from the DNA, and the V and J calls and clone size come from that table. The table for this sample lists about 90,000 clones; approximately 86% of them were counted only once. The biggest ten clones account for approximately 1.2% of the sample.

Whole blood was collected in K2EDTA tubes by collaborating institutions according to the institutions' own protocols. Collaborator samples were shipped for TCRbeta analysis as frozen whole blood, isolated PBMCs, or DNA extracted from either sample type. In the case of this clone: The antigen it binds to is not known. Per-base quality was not reported, and no clone a single base away is much larger than it.

The chain links TRBV7-2 with TRBJ1-2; 7 central nucleotides agree with TRBD1. The receptor was derived from an elderly man with active or convalescent COVID-19. Sequencing was done on a sample of peripheral blood. The CDR3 region has the sequence CASSPVQGWERGYTF. The DNA sequence is as follows: TGTGCCAGCAGCCCCGTACAGGGGTGGGAGCGTGGCTACACCTTC. The CDR3 plus the reference TRBV7-2 and TRBJ1-2 genes for the other parts give the full variable domain: GAGVSQSPSNKVTEKGKDVELRCDPISGHTALYWYRQSLGQGLEFLIYFQGNSAPDKSGLPSDRFSAERTGGSVSTLTIQRTQQEDSAVYLCASSPVQGWERGYTFGSGTRLTVV.